This T cell receptor (beta chain) came from a study of CXCR3-negative and CXCR3-positive naive CD8 T cells. In the study overall: The total count of TRB reads reached about 135 million, and each library contributed about 1.5 +/- 0.3 million.

Preparation of TRB cDNA libraries relied on 5' RACE carrying UMI labels. TCRdb re-called the 5' RACE reads; every CDR3 protein appears as one record, without DNA. This sample's table reports fewer than 95,000 distinct CDR3 sequences. CDR3 length: 14 amino acids. Germline assignment: CDR1 SEHNR and CDR2 FQNEAQ (reference sequence). The study's findings and limits: Each naive subset displayed comparably high diversity, whereas memory CD8+ cells displayed much lower diversity. With respect to TRBV-TRBJ usage, naive CXCR3-negative and CXCR3-positive cells were similar; memory differed.

With regard to this clonotype: Antigen: not known.

Per CD8+ T cell subset, triplicate sorts of approximately 290,000 cells each were done. This receptor was taken from a human donor in good health. Some clones in this sample may be carry-over from other donors' samples. Material for sequencing was naive CXCR3- CD8+ T cells from blood. The subset is: CD45RO-CCR7+CD27+CD95- naive CD8+ T cells lacking CXCR3 (TNR3-). The chain joins TRBV7-9 to TRBJ2-7. CDR3 region: CASSLPGRAYEQYF.